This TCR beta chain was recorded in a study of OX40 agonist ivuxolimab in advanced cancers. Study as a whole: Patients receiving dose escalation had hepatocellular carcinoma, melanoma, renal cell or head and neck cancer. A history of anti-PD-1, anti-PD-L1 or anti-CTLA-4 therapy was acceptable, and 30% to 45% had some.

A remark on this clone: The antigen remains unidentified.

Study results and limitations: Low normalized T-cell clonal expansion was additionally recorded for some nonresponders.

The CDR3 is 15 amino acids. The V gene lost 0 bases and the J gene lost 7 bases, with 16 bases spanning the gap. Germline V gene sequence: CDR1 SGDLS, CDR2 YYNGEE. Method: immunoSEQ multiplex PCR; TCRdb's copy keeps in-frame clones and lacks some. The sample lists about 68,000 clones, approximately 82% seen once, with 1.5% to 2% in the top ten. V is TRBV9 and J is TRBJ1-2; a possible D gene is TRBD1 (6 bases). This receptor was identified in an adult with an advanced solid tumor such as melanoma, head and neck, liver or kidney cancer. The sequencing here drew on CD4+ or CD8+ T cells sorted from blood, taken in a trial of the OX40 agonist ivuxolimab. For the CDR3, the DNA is TGTGCCAGCAGCGTAGGGAACCAAGGGGGGCCTGGCTACACCTTC. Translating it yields CASSVGNQGGPGYTF.